The sequence of this T cell receptor beta chain was determined in a study of T cell repertoires in cytomegalovirus infection. MiXCR, run by TCRdb on the reads, gives a single entry per CDR3 protein. Of fewer than 250,000 distinct CDR3 sequences in the sample, roughly 20% were seen once. Trimming at V came to 3 bases and at J to 0 bases, leaving 7 bases not matched to a gene. The CDR3 runs 16 residues. Looked up from germline, CDR1 is MNHEY and CDR2 is SMNVEV (reference sequence). V usage is TRBV27 and J usage is TRBJ1-1, with 7 nucleotides matching TRBD1. Sample: CD8+ T cells from PBMCs. The TCR was taken from a human donor in good health (CMV status not recorded). Some clones in this sample may be carry-over from other donors' samples. The CDR3 reads CASSLRRGRMNTEAFF. DNA of the CDR3: TGTGCCAGCAGTTTGCGGAGGGGGCGGATGAACACTGAAGCTTTCTTT.